This TCR beta chain was sequenced in a study of cytomegalovirus exposure and HLA in healthy donors. The CDR3 is made up of 14 amino acids. The junction had 2 bases not matched to a gene; V was cut back by 6 bases and J by 2 bases. The germline V gene has CDR1 LGHNT and CDR2 FRNRAP. The PCR employed 60 Vbeta primers together with 13 Jbeta primers. Profiled with immunoSEQ multiplex PCR; TCRdb holds only in-frame clones, not every one. The sample consists of around 170,000 clones, around 86% of them appearing once. Concerning this clone: The antigen is not known.

Overall study findings and caveats: Specificity for CMV antigens was confirmed in vitro for three of the CMV-associated chains.

The chain recombines TRBV12-5 with TRBJ2-1, with 9 positions matching TRBD1. The source is a man aged 35 to 55 in good health and CMV-seropositive. The sequenced sample consisted of PBMCs. CDR3 nucleotide sequence: TGTGCTAGTGGGCGACAGGGGGCCTACAATGAGCAGTTCTTC. Protein sequence: CASGRQGAYNEQFF.